This TCR beta chain was identified in a study of cytomegalovirus exposure and HLA in healthy donors. The V end lost 4 bases, the J end lost 6 bases, and 12 bases lay between the germline ends. Germline V gives CDR1 MNHEY, CDR2 SVGAGI. There are 13 residues in the CDR3. This clone occurred many times. The PCR ran on 60 Vbeta and 13 Jbeta primers. Clones were read by immunoSEQ multiplex PCR, and TCRdb kept only the in-frame ones, dropping some. The sample has roughly 97,000 clones; around 10% are singletons. The specimen was PBMCs. The clonotype was recovered from a middle-aged man in good health and CMV-seropositive. V is TRBV6-5 and J is TRBJ1-1; tentatively, D is TRBD1 (5 bases). The CDR3 sequence is CASSSGLYAEAFF. The DNA for the CDR3 is TGTGCCAGCAGTTCGGGACTGTATGCTGAAGCTTTCTTT.